This TCR beta chain was retrieved from a study of blood T cell repertoires in COVID-19. Study background: Acute and convalescent COVID-19 samples came from the United States, Italy and Spain. PBMCs, B-cell-depleted T cells, or T cells provided the cDNA or gDNA that made up the material.

Seattle researchers signed up patients amid active infection and tracked them longitudinally. TCRdb's table, derived via immunoSEQ multiplex PCR, lists solely in-frame clones and lacks some. The data show under 400,000 clones, roughly 86% seen once. The CDR3 extends over 17 amino acids. Trimming cost V 0 bases and J 3 bases, with 14 bases left between them. The germline V gene has CDR1 MGHRA and CDR2 YSYEKL. The J gene is TRBJ2-2, the V gene TRBV4-1; D is perhaps TRBD1 (5 bases). Sequences were obtained from peripheral blood. This receptor was obtained from a woman aged 25-40 years with COVID-19, enrolled during active disease. CDR3: CASSQEGAQGDTGELFF. The CDR3 region has the DNA TGCGCCAGCAGCCAAGAAGGGGCCCAAGGGGACACCGGGGAGCTGTTTTTT.